The 8 T cell receptor beta chains below were found in one sample sequenced in a study of T cell responses to AZD1222 COVID-19 vaccine. Generated by immunoSEQ multiplex PCR, the TCRdb table keeps only in-frame clones and is missing some. The profile shows 120,000 or so clones, more than 75% of them singletons. The specimen was peripheral blood, collected on day 0 of AZD1222 vaccination. The receptor set was obtained from an adult in good health.

The chain employs TRBV18 and TRBJ1-1; TRBD1 is a possible D gene (5 bases). The V and J ends lost 2 bases and 0 bases respectively, with 10 bases between them. Germline V CDR1 and CDR2: KGHSH, LQKENI. The CDR3 covers 15 residues. Here the CDR3 reads CASSPERQLNTEAFF. The CDR3, as DNA: TGTGCCAGCTCACCAGAACGACAGTTGAACACTGAAGCTTTCTTT. Based on the CDR3 plus reference TRBV18 and TRBJ1-1, the full variable domain is NAGVMQNPRHLVRRRGQEARLRCSPMKGHSHVYWYRQLPEEGLKFMVYLQKENIIDESGMPKERFSAEFPKEGPSILRIQQVVRGDSAAYFCASSPERQLNTEAFFGQGTRLTVV.

This clone appeared once. The chain links TRBV2 to TRBJ2-3; TRBD1 is a possible D gene (5 bases). CDR1 is SNHLY and CDR2 is FYNNEI in the germline V gene. Trimming cost V 4 bases and J 6 bases, with 11 bases left between them. This CDR3 is built from 13 residues. In DNA, the CDR3 is TGTGCCAGCAGTGTTCAGGGTGGGGATACGCAGTATTTT. Residues: CASSVQGGDTQYF.

The rearrangement joins TRBV11-2 to TRBJ2-1; 15 bases agree with TRBD2. V lost 5 bases and J lost 9; bases outside the gene matches: 8. The germline V gene has CDR1 SGHAT and CDR2 FQNNGV. The CDR3 runs to 16 residues. CDR3 bases: TGTGCCAGCAGCCCCCCGGGACTAGCGGGGGGTGGTGAGCAGTTCTTC. Amino acid sequence: CASSPPGLAGGGEQFF.

Here the CDR3 reads CASSQAGQPGSNSPLHF. The CDR3 region has the DNA TGCGCCAGCAGCCAAGCGGGACAGCCCGGTAGTAATTCACCCCTCCACTTT. This chain uses TRBV4-3 with TRBJ1-6; TRBD1 matches 7 bases. Germline lookup yields CDR1 LGHNA and CDR2 YSLEER. CDR3 size: 17 residues. Trimming removed 1 base from V and 6 bases from J; junction bases left unmatched: 9.

The chain carries TRBV12-3 or TRBV12-4 and TRBJ1-5, with TRBD1 matching over 7 bases. V lost 6 bases to trimming and J lost 3 bases; unmatched junction nucleotides: 2. This CDR3 contains 13 residues. DNA of the CDR3: TGTGCCAGCAGACAGGGGTACAATCAGCCCCAGCATTTT. It encodes CASRQGYNQPQHF.

The chain links TRBV2 to TRBJ2-5; TRBD2 matches at 7 bases. J lost 5 bases, V lost 7 bases, and 7 bases had no gene match. From germline, CDR1 is SNHLY and CDR2 FYNNEI. This CDR3 region has 13 residues. The CDR3 sequence: CASTYWGGETQYF. The CDR3 region has the DNA TGTGCCAGCACCTATTGGGGGGGGGAGACCCAGTACTTC.

The chain links TRBV2 to TRBJ2-7, with TRBD1 as a possible D gene (7 bases). Germline V gene lookup returns CDR1 SNHLY and CDR2 FYNNEI. The CDR3 covers 15 residues. V was trimmed by 3 bases and J by 4 bases, leaving 16 bases between them. CDR3 in DNA: TGTGCCAGCAGTGATTTTCAGGGGGAGGATTACGAGCAGTACTTC. Protein sequence: CASSDFQGEDYEQYF. The full variable domain, rest sourced from reference TRBV2 and TRBJ2-7, is EPEVTQTPSHQVTQMGQEVILRCVPISNHLYFYWYRQILGQKVEFLVSFYNNEISEKSEIFDDQFSVERPDGSNFTLKIRSTKLEDSAMYFCASSDFQGEDYEQYFGPGTRLTVT.

The chain has TRBV29-1 and TRBJ2-7; possibly TRBD1 for D (6 bases). This CDR3 has 13 residues. V lost 5 bases, J lost 0 bases, and 11 bases lay in between. Germline V CDR1 and CDR2: SQVTM, ANQGSEA. CDR3 coding DNA: TGCAGCGTTTCGGACAGCATCTCCTACGAGCAGTACTTC. Its protein is CSVSDSISYEQYF.